This T cell receptor beta chain is drawn from a study of T cells in narcolepsy. The wider study: Patients with NT1 or NT2 and healthy control donors were enrolled.

V lost 0 bases and J lost 4; bases outside the gene matches: 4. This CDR3 is 15 amino acids long. Germline CDR1 reads SGHRS; CDR2 reads YFSETQ. Findings and limits, study-wide: Same-patient CSF and blood CD4+ T cell clonotypes included HCRT-specific and TRIB2-specific autoreactive ones. Healthy controls reportedly lacked the autoreactive clonotypes serially found in patients' blood.

Method: immunoSEQ multiplex PCR; TCRdb's copy keeps in-frame clones and lacks some. The sample consists of 25,000 to 35,000 clones, about nine tenths of them appearing once. Regarding this clone: As yet, its antigen is unknown. Additional DNA sequences in this sample encode the identical CDR3.

Input material: CD45RA- memory CD4+ T cells from PBMCs. The chain employs TRBV5-1 and TRBJ2-5, with TRBD1 identical over 9 bases. This receptor was taken from a human donor with narcolepsy. Here the CDR3 DNA reads TGCGCCAGCAGCTTGGGGACAGGGGATGGAGAGACCCAGTACTTC. It yields the protein CASSLGTGDGETQYF. Full variable domain (remainder filled in from reference TRBV5-1 and TRBJ2-5): KAGVTQTPRYLIKTRGQQVTLSCSPISGHRSVSWYQQTPGQGLQFLFEYFSETQRNKGNFPGRFSGRQFSNSRSEMNVSTLELGDSALYLCASSLGTGDGETQYFGPGTRLLVL.